The following is a TCR beta chain sequence with its context. No cognate antigen has been identified for it. No much larger clone exists at a distance of one base, and base qualities are not known. Samples from volunteer blood donors who had recovered from COVID-19 were contributed by a second Seattle source. Whole blood was collected in K2EDTA tubes by collaborating institutions according to the institutions' own protocols. For TCRbeta analysis, collaborators shipped samples in one of three forms: frozen whole blood, isolated PBMCs, or DNA extracted from either of those sample types. From the cysteine through the phenylalanine, the CDR3 covers 11 amino acids. Only CDR3 DNA remains: 33 bases, in frame from the first base. CDR1 LNHDA and CDR2 SQIVND were looked up in the germline V gene (reference sequence). V is clipped by 10 bases and J by 7 bases, and the sequence between their germline boundaries is 13 bases long.

This record belongs to a study of blood T cell repertoires in COVID-19 (dated by TCRdb to 2019 to 2021). Some background on the complete study: Collaborator samples came from the United States, Italy and Spain and covered acute and convalescent phases of COVID-19. The dataset comprised deeply sampled blood TCRbeta repertoires from subjects exposed to, actively infected with, or recovered from COVID-19. Where available, HLA class I and class II types were taken from metadata supplied by the sample provider and were not determined by assay-based typing. The repertoires were released in a freely available public database intended as a resource for research on the immune response to SARS-CoV-2. The prospective study material was composed of cDNA or gDNA derived from T cells, B-cell-depleted T cells, or PBMCs. The samples were drawn from the first 160 participants of the ongoing ImmuneRACE study and from over a thousand subjects provided by 6 global collaborators. Nearly every sample came with metadata listing a de-identified subject ID, COVID-19 status, age in years and sex. What the study reported, not specific to this receptor: How much clinical and demographic metadata was included differed by source and by participant, and the metadata was provided uncurated.

TCRbeta CDR3 regions were amplified from genomic DNA using the immunoSEQ Assay, a bias-controlled multiplex PCR. Turning to the authors' computational methods: Nucleated cell counts per sample were estimated from amplification of reference gene primers within the assay. To quantify the absolute abundance of each unique TCRbeta CDR3 rearrangement, sequence reads were collapsed and filtered. For each sample, productive Simpson clonality was calculated as the square root of Simpson's diversity index across productive rearrangements. In TCRdb, the immuneACCESS table is reduced to in-frame sequences with V and J assigned. These tables do not hold every clone; where another copy was compared, an unresolved V gene accounts for under half, and the others remain unexplained. V, J and clone size are taken as reported in that table, and D and trimming were inferred from the DNA itself. The sample yields around 260,000 clones; approximately 89% were counted once. The ten top clones hold about 9.2% of the sample.

The chain links TRBV19 with TRBJ1-2; a tentative D match to TRBD1 spans 6 bases. The sequence was obtained from a man aged 40-49 years who had recovered from COVID-19. The sequenced sample consisted of peripheral blood. The nucleotide sequence reads as follows: TGTGCCACCGCGTGGGGGCGTGGCTACACCTTC. The translation is CATAWGRGYTF.